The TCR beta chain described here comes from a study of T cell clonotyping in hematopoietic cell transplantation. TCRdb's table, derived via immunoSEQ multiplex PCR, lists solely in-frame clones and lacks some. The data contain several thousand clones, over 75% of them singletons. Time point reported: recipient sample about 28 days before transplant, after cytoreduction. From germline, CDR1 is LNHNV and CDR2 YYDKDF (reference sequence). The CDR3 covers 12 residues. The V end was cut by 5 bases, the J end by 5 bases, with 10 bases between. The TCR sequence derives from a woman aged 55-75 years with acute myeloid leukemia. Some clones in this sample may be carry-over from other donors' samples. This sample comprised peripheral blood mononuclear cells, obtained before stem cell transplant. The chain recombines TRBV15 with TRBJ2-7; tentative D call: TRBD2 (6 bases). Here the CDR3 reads CATSWGDHEQYF. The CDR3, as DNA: TGTGCCACCAGCTGGGGGGACCACGAGCAGTACTTC.